One and the same sample provided the 29 T cell receptor beta chains below, sequenced in a study of T cell responses to AZD1222 COVID-19 vaccine. The repertoire was sequenced with immunoSEQ multiplex PCR; TCRdb's copy has only in-frame clones and lacks some. Found here are about 73,000 clones, roughly nine tenths of them singletons; the top ten hold about a tenth. Specimen: peripheral blood, collected 28 days after the second AZD1222 dose. These receptors all come from an adult who received the AZD1222 COVID-19 vaccine.

The rearrangement links TRBV11-2 to TRBJ1-1; D is possibly TRBD1 (5 bases). The germline V gene encodes CDR1 SGHAT and CDR2 FQNNGV. This CDR3 is 15 amino acids long. Trimming shortened V by 1 base and J by 0 bases, and 9 bases separated the two germline ends. The chain's CDR3 is CASSLAVRVNTEAFF. CDR3 coding DNA: TGTGCCAGCAGCTTAGCCGTCAGGGTGAACACTGAAGCTTTCTTT.

This clone was found once. The gene calls are TRBV30 and TRBJ1-1; no definite D call. The germline gives CDR1 GTSNPN, CDR2 SVGIG (reference sequence). CDR3 length: 16 residues. Trimming took 0 bases from V and 1 from J, leaving 15 bases between them. The CDR3, as DNA: TGTGCCTGGAGTGTAAGTTGGGTCGGGGAGAACACTGAAGCTTTCTTT. Its protein is CAWSVSWVGENTEAFF.

The DNA for the CDR3 is TGTGCCTGGAAGGTCAGGTCGGTTGGCTACACCTTC. Its protein is CAWKVRSVGYTF. The chain is built from TRBV30 and TRBJ1-2; D remains unclear. Between the trimmed V and J ends, which lost 4 bases and 7 bases, there was a span of 13 bases. Germline assignment: CDR1 GTSNPN and CDR2 SVGIG (reference sequence). CDR3 size: 12 residues. Full variable domain (remainder filled in from reference TRBV30 and TRBJ1-2): SQTIHQWPATLVQPVGSPLSLECTVEGTSNPNLYWYRQAAGRGLQLLFYSVGIGQISSEVPQNLSASRPQDRQFILSSKKLLLSDSGFYLCAWKVRSVGYTFGSGTRLTVV.

This CDR3 reads CASSLGIAGTYEQYV. CDR3 sequence (DNA): TGTGCCAGCAGCTTAGGTATAGCGGGGACCTACGAGCAGTACGTC. This rearrangement joins TRBV7-2 to TRBJ2-7; 8 bases map to TRBD2. The CDR3 length is 15 residues. Germline values: CDR1 SGHTA, CDR2 FQGNSA. With 1 base clipped from V and 2 bases from J, the junction kept 4 bases outside the gene matches.

The genes are TRBV7-2 and TRBJ2-2; 7 nucleotides match TRBD1. Germline V gene sequence: CDR1 SGHTA, CDR2 FQGNSA. The CDR3 covers 15 residues. Unmatched junction bases numbered 9, after V lost 5 bases and J lost 6 bases. The CDR3 sequence is CASSQDRAGAGELFF. DNA of the CDR3: TGTGCCAGCAGCCAAGACAGGGCTGGGGCCGGGGAGCTGTTTTTT.

The chain joins TRBV7-9 to TRBJ2-7, with D unresolved. The CDR3 has 12 residues. Trimming removed 1 base from V and 9 bases from J, with 10 bases in between. The germline V gene has CDR1 SEHNR and CDR2 FQNEAQ (reference sequence). The DNA of the CDR3 is TGTGCCAGCAGCTTAGGACGTGCAGGGCAGTACGTC. Translation gives CASSLGRAGQYV.

V and J are TRBV2 and TRBJ1-2; no clear D. The V gene's germline CDR1 is SNHLY and CDR2 FYNNEI. Deletions cut 7 bases from V and 2 bases from J, with 11 bases between. The CDR3 loop spans 13 amino acids. In DNA, the CDR3 is TGTGCCAGCAACCGGGAGCGCAACTATGGCTACACCTTC. It is translated as CASNRERNYGYTF.

The chain uses TRBV7-6 and TRBJ2-2, with D possibly being TRBD1 (6 bases). The V gene lost 2 bases and the J gene lost 4 bases, with 14 bases spanning the gap. The CDR3 contains 16 residues. Germline loops: CDR1 SGHVS, CDR2 FNYEAQ. In DNA form, the CDR3 reads TGTGCCAGCAGCTTATGGCTGGGGGCGGGCACCGGGGAGCTGTTTTTT. It yields the protein CASSLWLGAGTGELFF.

The chain has TRBV5-1 and TRBJ2-5, with 7 positions matching TRBD1. CDR3 length: 14 amino acids. Germline-derived CDR1 and CDR2 are SGHRS and YFSETQ. J gave up 1 base and V 3 bases, and 3 bases lay outside the gene matches. The chain's CDR3 is CASSSGTAQETQYF. The CDR3, as DNA: TGCGCCAGCAGCTCAGGGACAGCCCAAGAGACCCAGTACTTC.

V and J are TRBV4-1 and TRBJ2-2; 10 nucleotides align to TRBD2. CDR3 size: 19 residues. Germline values: CDR1 MGHRA, CDR2 YSYEKL. V shed 0 bases, J shed 0 bases, and the junction held 7 bases outside the gene matches. CDR3 residues: CASSQEGLAGVANTGELFF. The CDR3 DNA follows: TGCGCCAGCAGCCAAGAGGGGCTAGCGGGGGTCGCGAACACCGGGGAGCTGTTTTTT.

This clone has just a few counts. This chain joins TRBV5-1 and TRBJ2-3; either TRBD1 or TRBD2 may supply D (6 bases each). CDR1 and CDR2 from the germline V gene are SGHRS and YFSETQ. V was shortened by 3 bases and J by 4 bases, with 15 bases between the two germline ends. There are 15 residues in the CDR3. The CDR3 bases are TGCGCCAGCAGCTCCCAAGGGGGAGGACCAGATACGCAGTATTTT. Translating it yields CASSSQGGGPDTQYF.

This rearrangement joins TRBV7-9 to TRBJ2-2; 7 positions agree with TRBD1. The CDR3 loop spans 12 amino acids. Unmatched junction bases numbered 2, after V lost 6 bases and J lost 7 bases. Germline V gene data show CDR1 as SEHNR and CDR2 as FQNEAQ (reference sequence). The CDR3 protein is CASRTGVGELFF. CDR3 DNA: TGTGCCAGCAGAACAGGGGTCGGGGAGCTGTTTTTT.

This chain uses TRBV19 with TRBJ2-7; D perhaps matches TRBD2 (5 bases). Trimming cost V 1 base and J 5 bases, with 9 bases left between them. Germline values: CDR1 LNHDA, CDR2 SQIVND (reference sequence). The CDR3 is 13 amino acids. The DNA of the CDR3 is TGTGCCAGTAGTATAGTTTCCGGGGACGAGCAGTACTTC. Translating gives CASSIVSGDEQYF.

This chain joins TRBV28 and TRBJ2-2, with D hard to call. Trimming cost V 4 bases and J 5 bases, with 5 bases left between them. The CDR3 has 12 residues. Germline CDR1 reads MDHEN; CDR2 reads SYDVKM. The CDR3 DNA reads as TGTGCCAGCAGTTCATGGACCGGGGAGCTGTTTTTT. This sequence encodes CASSSWTGELFF.

The sample holds a few counts of this clone. The chain is built from TRBV2 and TRBJ2-5; no definite D call. Trimming stripped 2 bases from V and 5 bases from J, with 15 bases between. CDR1 is SNHLY, CDR2 FYNNEI, per germline. CDR3 length equals 15 residues. The CDR3 spells CASSEIQAYGETQYF. The CDR3 nucleotides read TGTGCCAGCAGTGAAATCCAGGCCTACGGGGAGACCCAGTACTTC.

V usage is TRBV9 and J usage is TRBJ2-1; TRBD2 matches at 11 bases. The CDR3 totals 15 residues. Trimming removed 7 bases from V and 9 bases from J; junction bases left unmatched: 12. Germline values: CDR1 SGDLS, CDR2 YYNGEE. DNA for the CDR3: TGTGCCAGCGGACGACTAGCGGGGAGTTCAGTTGAGCAGTTCTTC. Amino acids: CASGRLAGSSVEQFF.

The rearrangement links TRBV11-1 to TRBJ2-4, with 7 bases matching TRBD2. In germline, CDR1 is SGHAT, CDR2 FQDESV (reference sequence). The CDR3 is 15 amino acids. V gave up 1 base and J gave up 7 bases; unmatched junction bases: 7. The CDR3 region is CASSLEAGELNIQYF. CDR3 nucleotides: TGTGCCAGCAGCTTAGAGGCGGGGGAACTCAACATTCAGTACTTC.

This rearrangement joins TRBV28 to TRBJ1-2, with TRBD1 matching over 7 bases. The CDR3 runs 13 residues. Germline CDR1 and CDR2: MDHEN and SYDVKM. Unmatched junction bases numbered 3, after V lost 5 bases and J lost 3 bases. The CDR3 region is CASSNRGDYGYTF. CDR3 sequence (DNA): TGTGCCAGCAGTAACAGGGGCGACTATGGCTACACCTTC.

CDR3 protein: CASSSSGSYNEQFF. For the CDR3, the DNA is TGTGCCAGTAGTTCCAGTGGCTCCTACAATGAGCAGTTCTTC. The V call is TRBV19, the J call TRBJ2-1; D gene unclear. Trimming removed 5 bases at V and 0 bases at J, with 8 bases between. The germline V gene encodes CDR1 LNHDA and CDR2 SQIVND (reference sequence). The CDR3 contains 14 residues.

This chain uses TRBV6-1 with TRBJ2-5; 8 positions match TRBD2. The V gene end was trimmed by 5 bases and the J gene end by 5 bases; junction bases not matched to a gene: 10. The CDR3 runs to 15 residues. CDR1 and CDR2 (germline): MNHNS, SASEGT. The CDR3 protein is CASSSLLAVGETQYF. In nucleotides, the CDR3 is TGTGCCAGCAGTTCCCTACTAGCGGTTGGGGAGACCCAGTACTTC.

The chain couples TRBV9 to TRBJ2-1; 8 positions match TRBD2. The V and J ends lost 4 bases and 4 bases, in that order; junction bases with no gene match: 7. The CDR3 loop spans 15 amino acids. CDR1 is SGDLS and CDR2 is YYNGEE in the germline V gene. CDR3 loop: CASSPRGGGYNEQFF. Written as DNA, the CDR3 is TGTGCCAGCAGCCCACGGGGGGGCGGTTACAATGAGCAGTTCTTC.

This clone came up a few times. The J gene is TRBJ1-1, the V gene TRBV5-6; 9 bases match TRBD1. CDR1 is SGHDT, CDR2 YYEEEE, per germline. The CDR3 is made up of 14 amino acids. The junction had 3 bases not matched to a gene; V was cut back by 5 bases and J by 1 base. The CDR3 DNA is TGTGCCAGCAGTCCGACAGGGGGGAACACTGAAGCTTTCTTT. Translation: CASSPTGGNTEAFF.

CDR3 nucleotide sequence: TGTGCCAGCAGTGAGATCCTTGGGGGCTACACCTTC. Translation gives CASSEILGGYTF. The genes are TRBV2 and TRBJ1-2; D not certain. Germline V gene data show CDR1 as SNHLY and CDR2 as FYNNEI. The CDR3 spans 12 residues. The V and J ends lost 3 bases and 8 bases respectively, with 10 bases between them.

This rearrangement joins TRBV5-5 to TRBJ2-6, with TRBD1 as a possible D gene (6 bases). The germline V and J ends were trimmed by 0 bases and 0 bases, with 16 bases remaining between them. This CDR3 spans 19 amino acids. Germline V gene lookup returns CDR1 SGHKS and CDR2 YYEKEE (reference sequence). CDR3 sequence (DNA): TGTGCCAGCAGCTTGGAGGTGGGCAGGACAGTCTCTGGGGCCAACGTCCTGACTTTC. Its translation: CASSLEVGRTVSGANVLTF. The whole variable domain, remainder taken from reference TRBV5-5 and TRBJ2-6, is DAGVTQSPTHLIKTRGQQVTLRCSPISGHKSVSWYQQVLGQGPQFIFQYYEKEERGRGNFPDRFSARQFPNYSSELNVNALLLGDSALYLCASSLEVGRTVSGANVLTFGAGSRLTVL.

The genes are TRBV12-3 or TRBV12-4 and TRBJ1-5, with a weak D call TRBD1 (5 bases). The V end lost 2 bases, the J end lost 6 bases, and 8 bases lay between the germline ends. The CDR3 is 13 amino acids. CDR3: CASSLRGSQPQHF. DNA of the CDR3: TGTGCCAGCAGTTTACGGGGGTCTCAGCCCCAGCATTTT.

This chain uses TRBV28 with TRBJ2-1; 12 bases line up with TRBD2. The CDR3 totals 17 residues. Trimming at V came to 3 bases and at J to 8 bases, leaving 11 bases not matched to a gene. The germline gives CDR1 MDHEN, CDR2 SYDVKM. The CDR3 is CASSFPTRTSGADEQFF. In DNA, the CDR3 is TGTGCCAGCAGTTTCCCTACCCGGACTAGCGGGGCCGATGAGCAGTTCTTC. Full variable domain (remainder filled in from reference TRBV28 and TRBJ2-1): DVKVTQSSRYLVKRTGEKVFLECVQDMDHENMFWYRQDPGLGLRLIYFSYDVKMKEKGDIPEGYSVSREKKERFSLILESASTNQTSMYLCASSFPTRTSGADEQFFGPGTRLTVL.

The rearrangement links TRBV7-8 to TRBJ1-3; TRBD1 matches at 7 bases. The CDR3 contains 17 residues. CDR1 is SGHVS, CDR2 FQNEAQ, per germline. The trim removed 0 bases at V and 2 bases at J, leaving 7 bases unmatched. Here the CDR3 reads CASSLAVLQGTGNTIYF. The CDR3 DNA sequence: TGTGCCAGCAGCTTAGCGGTATTACAGGGGACTGGAAACACCATATATTTT.

This rearrangement joins TRBV5-1 to TRBJ1-2; 10 positions agree with TRBD1. The germline gives CDR1 SGHRS, CDR2 YFSETQ. V gave up 1 base and J gave up 7 bases; unmatched junction bases: 7. The CDR3 spans 15 residues. CDR3 in amino acids: CASSLKVGTGVGYTF. CDR3 coding DNA: TGCGCCAGCAGCTTGAAGGTTGGGACAGGGGTTGGCTACACCTTC.

The chain couples TRBV2 to TRBJ2-1, with 14 bases fitting TRBD2. This CDR3 is 18 amino acids long. Trimming took 7 bases from V and 1 from J; bases not matched to a gene: 9. CDR1 and CDR2 from the germline V gene are SNHLY and FYNNEI. The CDR3 reads CASTRYGTSGSSYNEQFF. CDR3 sequence (DNA): TGTGCCAGCACCCGGTATGGGACTAGCGGGAGTTCCTACAATGAGCAGTTCTTC.